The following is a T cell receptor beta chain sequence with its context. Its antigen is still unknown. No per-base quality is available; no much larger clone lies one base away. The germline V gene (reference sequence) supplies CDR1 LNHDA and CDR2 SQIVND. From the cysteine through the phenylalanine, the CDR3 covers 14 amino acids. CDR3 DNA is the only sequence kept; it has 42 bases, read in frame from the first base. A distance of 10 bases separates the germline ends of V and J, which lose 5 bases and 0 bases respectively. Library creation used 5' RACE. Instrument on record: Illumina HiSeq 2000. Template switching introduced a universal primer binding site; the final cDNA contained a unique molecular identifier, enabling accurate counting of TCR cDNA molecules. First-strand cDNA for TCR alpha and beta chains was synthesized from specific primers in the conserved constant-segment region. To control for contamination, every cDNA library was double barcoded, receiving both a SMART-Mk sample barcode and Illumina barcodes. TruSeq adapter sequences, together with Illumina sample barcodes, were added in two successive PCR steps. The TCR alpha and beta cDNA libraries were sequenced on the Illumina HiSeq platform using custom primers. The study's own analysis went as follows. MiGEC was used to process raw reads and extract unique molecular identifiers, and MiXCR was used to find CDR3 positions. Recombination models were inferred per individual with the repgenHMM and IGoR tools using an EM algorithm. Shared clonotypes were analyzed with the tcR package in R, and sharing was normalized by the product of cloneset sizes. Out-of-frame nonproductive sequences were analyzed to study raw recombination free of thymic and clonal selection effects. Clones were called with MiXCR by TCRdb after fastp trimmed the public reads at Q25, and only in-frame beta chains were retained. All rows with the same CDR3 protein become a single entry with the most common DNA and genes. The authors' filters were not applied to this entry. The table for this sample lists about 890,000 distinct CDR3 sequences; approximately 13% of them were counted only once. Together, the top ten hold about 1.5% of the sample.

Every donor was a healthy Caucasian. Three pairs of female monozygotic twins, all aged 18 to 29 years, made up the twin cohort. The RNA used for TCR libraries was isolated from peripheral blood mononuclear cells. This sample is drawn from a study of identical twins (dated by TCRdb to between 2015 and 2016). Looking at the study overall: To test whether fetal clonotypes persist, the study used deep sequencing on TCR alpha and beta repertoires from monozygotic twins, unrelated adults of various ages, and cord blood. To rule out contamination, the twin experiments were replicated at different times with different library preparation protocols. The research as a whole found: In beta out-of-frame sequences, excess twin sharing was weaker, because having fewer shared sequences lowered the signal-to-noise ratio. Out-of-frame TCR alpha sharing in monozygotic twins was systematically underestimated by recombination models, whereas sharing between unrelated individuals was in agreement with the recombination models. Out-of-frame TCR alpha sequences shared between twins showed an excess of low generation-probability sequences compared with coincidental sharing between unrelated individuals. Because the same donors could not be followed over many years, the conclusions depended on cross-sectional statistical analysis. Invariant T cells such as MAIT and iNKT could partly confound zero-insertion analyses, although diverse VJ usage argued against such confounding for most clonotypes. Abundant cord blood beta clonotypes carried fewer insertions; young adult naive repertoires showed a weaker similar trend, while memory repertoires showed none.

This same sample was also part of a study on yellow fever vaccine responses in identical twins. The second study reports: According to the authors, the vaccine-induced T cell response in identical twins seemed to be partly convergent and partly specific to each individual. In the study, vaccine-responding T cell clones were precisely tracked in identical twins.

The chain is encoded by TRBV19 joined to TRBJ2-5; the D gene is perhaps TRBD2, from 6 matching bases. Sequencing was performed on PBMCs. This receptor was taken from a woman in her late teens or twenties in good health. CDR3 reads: CASSVLAHQETQYF. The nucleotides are TGTGCCAGTAGTGTACTAGCACACCAAGAGACCCAGTACTTC.